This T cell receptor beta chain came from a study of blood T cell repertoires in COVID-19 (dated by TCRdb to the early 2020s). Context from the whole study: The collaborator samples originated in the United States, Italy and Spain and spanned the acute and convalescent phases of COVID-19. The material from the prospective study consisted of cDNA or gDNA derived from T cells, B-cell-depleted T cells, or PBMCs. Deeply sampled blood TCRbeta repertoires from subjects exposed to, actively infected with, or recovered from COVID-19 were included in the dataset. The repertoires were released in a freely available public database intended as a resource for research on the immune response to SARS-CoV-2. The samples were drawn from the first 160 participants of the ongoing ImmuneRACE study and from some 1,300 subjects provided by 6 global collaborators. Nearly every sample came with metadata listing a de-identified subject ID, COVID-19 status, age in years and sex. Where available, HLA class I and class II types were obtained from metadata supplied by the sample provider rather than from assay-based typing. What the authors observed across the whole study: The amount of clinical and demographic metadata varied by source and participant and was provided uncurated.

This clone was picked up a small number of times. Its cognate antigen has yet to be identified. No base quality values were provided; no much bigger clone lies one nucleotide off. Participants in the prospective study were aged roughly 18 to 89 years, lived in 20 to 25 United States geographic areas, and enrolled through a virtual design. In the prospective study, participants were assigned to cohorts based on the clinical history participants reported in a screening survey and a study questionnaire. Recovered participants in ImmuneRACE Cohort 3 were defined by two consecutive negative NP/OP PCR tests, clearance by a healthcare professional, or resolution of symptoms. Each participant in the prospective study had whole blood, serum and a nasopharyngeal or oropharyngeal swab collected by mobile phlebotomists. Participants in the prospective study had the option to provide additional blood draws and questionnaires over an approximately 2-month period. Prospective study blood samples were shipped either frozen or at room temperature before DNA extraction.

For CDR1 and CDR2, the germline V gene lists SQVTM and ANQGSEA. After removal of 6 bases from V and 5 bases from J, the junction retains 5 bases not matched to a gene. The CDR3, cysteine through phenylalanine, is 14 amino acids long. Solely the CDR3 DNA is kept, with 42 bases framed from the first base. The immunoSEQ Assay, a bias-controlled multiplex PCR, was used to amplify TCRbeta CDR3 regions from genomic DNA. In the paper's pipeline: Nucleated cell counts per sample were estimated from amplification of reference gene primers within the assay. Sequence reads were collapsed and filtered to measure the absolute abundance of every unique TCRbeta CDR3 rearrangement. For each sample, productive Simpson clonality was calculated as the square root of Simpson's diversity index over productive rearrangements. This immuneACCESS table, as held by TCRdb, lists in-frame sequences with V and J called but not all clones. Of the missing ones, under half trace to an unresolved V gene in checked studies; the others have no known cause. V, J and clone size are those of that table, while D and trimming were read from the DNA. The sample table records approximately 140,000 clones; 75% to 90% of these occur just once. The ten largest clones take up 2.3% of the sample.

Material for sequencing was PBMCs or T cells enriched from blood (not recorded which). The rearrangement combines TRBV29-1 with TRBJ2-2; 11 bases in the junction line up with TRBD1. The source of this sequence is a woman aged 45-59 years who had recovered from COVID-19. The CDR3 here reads CSVDGQGATGELFF. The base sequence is TGCAGCGTAGACGGACAGGGGGCAACCGGGGAGCTGTTTTTT.